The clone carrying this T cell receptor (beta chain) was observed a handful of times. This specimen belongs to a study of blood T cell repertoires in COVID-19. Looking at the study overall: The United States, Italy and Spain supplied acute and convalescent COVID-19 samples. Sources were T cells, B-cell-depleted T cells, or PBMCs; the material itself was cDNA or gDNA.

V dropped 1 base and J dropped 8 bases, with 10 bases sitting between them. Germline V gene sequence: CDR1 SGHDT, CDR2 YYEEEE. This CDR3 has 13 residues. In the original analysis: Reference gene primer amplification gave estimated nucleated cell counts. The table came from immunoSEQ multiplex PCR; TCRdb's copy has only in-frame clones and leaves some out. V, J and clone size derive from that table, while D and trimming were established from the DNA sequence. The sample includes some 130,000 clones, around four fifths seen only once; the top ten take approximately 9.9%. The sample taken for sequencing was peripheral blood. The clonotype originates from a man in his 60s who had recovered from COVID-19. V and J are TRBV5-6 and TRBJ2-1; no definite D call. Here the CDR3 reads CASSLSQLDEQFF. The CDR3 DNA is TGTGCCAGCAGCTTGTCTCAGTTGGATGAGCAGTTCTTC.